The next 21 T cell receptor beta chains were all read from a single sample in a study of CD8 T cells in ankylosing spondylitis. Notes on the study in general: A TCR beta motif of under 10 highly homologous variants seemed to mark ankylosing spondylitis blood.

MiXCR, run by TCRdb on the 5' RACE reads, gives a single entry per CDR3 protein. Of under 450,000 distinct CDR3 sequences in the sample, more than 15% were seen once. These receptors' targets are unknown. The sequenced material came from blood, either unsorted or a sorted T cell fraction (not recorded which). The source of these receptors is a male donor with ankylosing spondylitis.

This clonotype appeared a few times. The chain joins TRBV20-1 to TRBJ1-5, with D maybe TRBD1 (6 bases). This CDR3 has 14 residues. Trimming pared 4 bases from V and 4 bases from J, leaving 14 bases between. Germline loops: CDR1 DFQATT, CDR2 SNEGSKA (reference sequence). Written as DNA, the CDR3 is TGCAGTGCTACACCGGGACATCAAAATCAGCCCCAGCATTTT. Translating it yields CSATPGHQNQPQHF.

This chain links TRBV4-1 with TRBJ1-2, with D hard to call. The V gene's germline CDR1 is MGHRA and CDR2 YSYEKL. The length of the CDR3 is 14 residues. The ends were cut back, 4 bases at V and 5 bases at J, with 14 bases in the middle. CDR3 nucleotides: TGCGCCAGCAGCCTTACGCGGGTAAATTATGGCTACACCTTC. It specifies CASSLTRVNYGYTF.

The CDR3 sequence is CASSLKGNQETQYF. CDR3 DNA sequence: TGTGCCAGCAGCTTAAAAGGGAACCAAGAGACCCAGTACTTC. The chain carries TRBV7-8 and TRBJ2-5; D call uncertain. The CDR3 sequence is 14 residues long. Germline V CDR1 and CDR2: SGHVS, FQNEAQ. Trimming stripped 2 bases from V and 0 bases from J, with 7 bases between.

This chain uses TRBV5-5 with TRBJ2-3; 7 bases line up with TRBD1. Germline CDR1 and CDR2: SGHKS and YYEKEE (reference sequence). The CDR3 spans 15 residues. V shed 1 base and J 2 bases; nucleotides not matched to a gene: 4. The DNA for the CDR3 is TGTGCCAGCAGCTTGAGGGGGACAGTCACAGATACGCAGTATTTT. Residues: CASSLRGTVTDTQYF.

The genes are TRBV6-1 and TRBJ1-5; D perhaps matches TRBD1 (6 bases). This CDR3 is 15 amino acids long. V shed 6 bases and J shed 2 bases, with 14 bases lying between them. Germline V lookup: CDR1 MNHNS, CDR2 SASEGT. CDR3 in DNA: TGTGCCAGCAGAGACACCGGGACACGCAATCAGCCCCAGCATTTT. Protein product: CASRDTGTRNQPQHF.

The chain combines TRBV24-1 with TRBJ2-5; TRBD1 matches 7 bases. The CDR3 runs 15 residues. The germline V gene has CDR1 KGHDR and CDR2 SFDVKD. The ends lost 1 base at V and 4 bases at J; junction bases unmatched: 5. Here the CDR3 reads CATSDLTGERETQYF. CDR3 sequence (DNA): TGTGCCACCAGTGATTTAACAGGGGAACGAGAGACCCAGTACTTC.

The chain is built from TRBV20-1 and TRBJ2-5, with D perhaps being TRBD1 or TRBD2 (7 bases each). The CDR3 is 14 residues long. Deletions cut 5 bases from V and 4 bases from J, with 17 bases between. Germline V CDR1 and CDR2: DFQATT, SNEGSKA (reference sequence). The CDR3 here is CSAPGGDYRETQYF. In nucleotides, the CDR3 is TGCAGTGCTCCAGGGGGGGACTACCGAGAGACCCAGTACTTC.

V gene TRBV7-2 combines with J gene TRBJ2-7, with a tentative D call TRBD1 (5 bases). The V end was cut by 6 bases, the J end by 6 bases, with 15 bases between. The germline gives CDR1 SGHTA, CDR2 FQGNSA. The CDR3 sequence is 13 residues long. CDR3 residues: CASSPSSGREQYF. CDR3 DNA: TGTGCCAGCAGTCCATCCTCAGGGCGCGAGCAGTACTTC. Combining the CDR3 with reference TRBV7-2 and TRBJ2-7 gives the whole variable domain GAGVSQSPSNKVTEKGKDVELRCDPISGHTALYWYRQSLGQGLEFLIYFQGNSAPDKSGLPSDRFSAERTGGSVSTLTIQRTQQEDSAVYLCASSPSSGREQYFGPGTRLTVT.

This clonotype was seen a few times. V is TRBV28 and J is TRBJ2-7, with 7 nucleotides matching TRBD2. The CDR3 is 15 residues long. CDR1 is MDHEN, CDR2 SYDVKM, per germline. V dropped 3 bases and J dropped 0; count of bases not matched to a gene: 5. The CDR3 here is CASSFEGGLSYEQYF. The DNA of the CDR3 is TGTGCCAGCAGTTTTGAGGGAGGGCTCTCCTACGAGCAGTACTTC.

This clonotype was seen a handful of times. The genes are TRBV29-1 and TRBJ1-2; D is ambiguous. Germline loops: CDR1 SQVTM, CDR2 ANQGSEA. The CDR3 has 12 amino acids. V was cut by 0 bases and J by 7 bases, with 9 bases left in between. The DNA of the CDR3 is TGCAGCGTTGAAGAGGGGAGGGTTGGCTACACCTTC. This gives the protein CSVEEGRVGYTF.

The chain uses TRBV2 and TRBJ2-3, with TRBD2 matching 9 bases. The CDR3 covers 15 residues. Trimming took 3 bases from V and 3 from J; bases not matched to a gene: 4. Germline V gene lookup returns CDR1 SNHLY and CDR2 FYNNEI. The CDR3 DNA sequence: TGTGCCAGCAGTGAGTGGCGGGAGGGGACAGATACGCAGTATTTT. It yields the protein CASSEWREGTDTQYF.

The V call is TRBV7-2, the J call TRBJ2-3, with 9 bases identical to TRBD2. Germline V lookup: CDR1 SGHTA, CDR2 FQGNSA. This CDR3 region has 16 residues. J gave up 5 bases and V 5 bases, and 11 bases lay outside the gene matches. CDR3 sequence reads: CASSQSSGKWEDTQYF. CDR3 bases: TGTGCCAGCAGCCAATCTAGCGGGAAGTGGGAAGATACGCAGTATTTT.

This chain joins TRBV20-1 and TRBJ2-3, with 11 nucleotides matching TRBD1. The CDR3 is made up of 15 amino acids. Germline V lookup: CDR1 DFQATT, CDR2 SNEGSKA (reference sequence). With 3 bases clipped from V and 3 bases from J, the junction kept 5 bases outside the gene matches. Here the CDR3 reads CSARGTGGSTDTQYF. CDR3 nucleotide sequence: TGCAGTGCTAGGGGGACAGGGGGGTCTACAGATACGCAGTATTTT.

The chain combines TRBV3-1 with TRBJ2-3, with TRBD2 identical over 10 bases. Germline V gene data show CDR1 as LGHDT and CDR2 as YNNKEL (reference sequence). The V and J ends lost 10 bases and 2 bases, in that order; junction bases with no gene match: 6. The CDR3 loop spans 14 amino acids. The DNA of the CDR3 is TGTGCCACGAGGCTAGCGGGAGCCACAGATACGCAGTATTTT. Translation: CATRLAGATDTQYF.

CDR3 DNA: TGTGCCAGTAGTATAATGGGGTTTAGCACAGATACGCAGTATTTT. It yields the protein CASSIMGFSTDTQYF. The chain recombines TRBV19 with TRBJ2-3; D gene unclear. Germline V gene lookup returns CDR1 LNHDA and CDR2 SQIVND (reference sequence). V was shortened by 2 bases and J by 0 bases, with 9 bases between the two germline ends. The CDR3 covers 15 residues.

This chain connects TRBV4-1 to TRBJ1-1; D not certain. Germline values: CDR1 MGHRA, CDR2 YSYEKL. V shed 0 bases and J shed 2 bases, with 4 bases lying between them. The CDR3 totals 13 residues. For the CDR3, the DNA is TGCGCCAGCAGCCAAGAGAGAAACACTGAAGCTTTCTTT. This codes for CASSQERNTEAFF.

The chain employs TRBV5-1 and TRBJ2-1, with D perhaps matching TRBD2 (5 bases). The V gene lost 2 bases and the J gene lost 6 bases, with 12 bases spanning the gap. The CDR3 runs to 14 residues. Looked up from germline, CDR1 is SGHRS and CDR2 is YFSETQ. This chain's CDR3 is CASSFGVIPNEQFF. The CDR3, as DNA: TGCGCCAGCAGCTTCGGGGTAATTCCCAATGAGCAGTTCTTC.

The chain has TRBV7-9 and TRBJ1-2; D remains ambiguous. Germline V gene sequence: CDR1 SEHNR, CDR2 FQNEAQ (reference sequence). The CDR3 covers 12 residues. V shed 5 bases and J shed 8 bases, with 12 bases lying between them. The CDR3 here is CASSRGPGGYTF. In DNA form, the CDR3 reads TGTGCCAGCAGCCGCGGCCCCGGGGGCTACACCTTC.

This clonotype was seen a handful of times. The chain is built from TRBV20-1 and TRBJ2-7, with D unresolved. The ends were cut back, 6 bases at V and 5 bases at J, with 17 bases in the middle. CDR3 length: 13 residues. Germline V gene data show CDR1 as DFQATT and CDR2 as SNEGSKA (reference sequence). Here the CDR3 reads CSAPRVGAHEQYF. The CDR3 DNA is TGCAGTGCACCGCGAGTAGGTGCCCACGAGCAGTACTTC.

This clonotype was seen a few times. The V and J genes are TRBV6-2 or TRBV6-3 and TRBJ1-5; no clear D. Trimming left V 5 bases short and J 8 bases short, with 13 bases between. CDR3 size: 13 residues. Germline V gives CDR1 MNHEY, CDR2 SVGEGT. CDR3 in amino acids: CASSRRAVEPQHF. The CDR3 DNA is TGTGCCAGCAGTCGACGGGCGGTGGAGCCCCAGCATTTT.

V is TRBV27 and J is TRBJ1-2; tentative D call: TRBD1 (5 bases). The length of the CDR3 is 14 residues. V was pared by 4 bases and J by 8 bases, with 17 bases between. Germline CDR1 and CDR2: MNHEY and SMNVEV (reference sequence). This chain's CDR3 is CASSSTGLTVGYTF. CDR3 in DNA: TGTGCCAGCAGTTCTACGGGACTCACCGTCGGCTACACCTTC.